The table lists the clone carrying this TCR beta chain with many counts. Its antigen remains unidentified. Trimming pared 2 bases from V and 1 base from J, leaving 8 bases between. The CDR3 is 14 amino acids. Germline lookup yields CDR1 MDHEN and CDR2 SYDVKM. Unsorted bulk tissue, roughly 20-32 mg of it, served as the source for co-extraction of RNA and DNA. Tumor samples were assessed, and every one had over 75% viable tumor cells. This specimen belongs to a study of tumor-infiltrating lymphocytes in primary liver carcinoma. Overall study results and limits: Pairs comparing tumor with adjacent tissue or blood overlapped less than pairs drawn from tumor regions. Blood had a significantly lower top-250-clone fraction than tumors did (p = 0.039).

Synthesis of TCR beta cDNA was carried out from about 540 ng total RNA with a constant-region primer. Libraries for TCR beta were built through three nested multiplex PCR rounds, which together made up a slightly modified ARM-PCR procedure. TRBV1-TRBV30 forward primers paired with a C-beta reverse primer drove the first two PCR rounds, about 10 cycles each. A single record per CDR3 protein comes from TCRdb applying MiXCR to the multiplex PCR reads. Here the sample spans about 84,000 distinct CDR3 sequences, around 70% being singletons. V and J are TRBV28 and TRBJ1-1; tentatively, D is TRBD1 (5 bases). The sequenced sample was liver tumor tissue from sampling region 1. Subset denoted: tumor region T1, superior pole. This clonotype was sampled from a man aged 40-55 years with primary liver carcinoma and hepatitis B virus infection. In DNA, the CDR3 is TGTGCCAGCAGTTTAATTGGGGGGAACACTGAAGCTTTCTTT. Amino acid sequence: CASSLIGGNTEAFF.